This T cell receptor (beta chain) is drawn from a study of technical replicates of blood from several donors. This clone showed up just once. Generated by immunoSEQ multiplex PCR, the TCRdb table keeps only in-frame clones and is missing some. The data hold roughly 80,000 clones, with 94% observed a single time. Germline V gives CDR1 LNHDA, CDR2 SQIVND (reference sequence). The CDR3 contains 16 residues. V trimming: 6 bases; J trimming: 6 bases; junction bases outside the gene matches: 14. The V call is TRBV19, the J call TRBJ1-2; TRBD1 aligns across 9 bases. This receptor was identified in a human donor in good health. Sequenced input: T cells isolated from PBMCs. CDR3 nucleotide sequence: TGTGCCAGTAGCAAGCCCCCGGGACAGGGACATCATGGCTACACCTTC. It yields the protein CASSKPPGQGHHGYTF.